The sequence of this TCR beta chain was determined in a study of cytomegalovirus exposure and HLA in healthy donors. The wider study: Both the 120 or so validation repertoires and the 500 to 700 first-cohort repertoires used the same platform, as reported by a later analysis. Study-level findings and limits: The authors listed approximately 160 TCR beta chains as cytomegalovirus-associated.

The donors were in the roughly 130-subject validation cohort, distinct from the approximately 700-subject first cohort. Libraries were prepared by immunoSEQ multiplex PCR; TCRdb keeps only in-frame clonotypes and omits some of them. Among approximately 170,000 clones listed, approximately 81% were seen once. The V gene's germline CDR1 is LGHNA and CDR2 YNFKEQ. CDR3 length: 16 residues. Trimming took 1 base from V and 0 from J, leaving 12 bases between them. Regarding this clone: The antigen is unknown.

Sequenced input: PBMCs. The rearrangement joins TRBV4-2 to TRBJ1-2, with D tentatively TRBD1 (5 bases). The TCR comes from a man aged 25 to 40 in good health and CMV-seropositive. CDR3 sequence reads: CASSQGGTGSNYGYTF. CDR3 DNA sequence: TGTGCCAGCAGCCAAGGTGGAACAGGATCTAACTATGGCTACACCTTC.